This T cell receptor (beta chain) was observed in a study of control samples from healthy donors and cancer patients. Assay used: immunoSEQ multiplex PCR; TCRdb lists only in-frame clones, some missing. The table has 70,000 to 80,000 clones, 70% to 90% seen once; the top ten hold 1.9%. Germline CDR1 reads MNHEY; CDR2 reads SMNVEV (reference sequence). CDR3 length: 16 residues. Unmatched junction bases numbered 15, after V lost 8 bases and J lost 5 bases. The sequenced material came from PBMCs. This rearrangement joins TRBV27 to TRBJ2-1; 7 bases line up with TRBD2. The source of this sequence is a woman aged 55-69 years with head and neck cancer. CDR3: CASPPPGRARHNEQFF. CDR3 nucleotide sequence: TGTGCCAGCCCCCCCCCAGGGAGGGCCCGCCACAATGAGCAGTTCTTC.